This T cell receptor beta chain was recovered during a study of cytomegalovirus exposure and HLA in healthy donors. General study points: Usually a TCR sequence was rare, but some public TCRs were found in many donors.

The CDR3 has 15 residues. V dropped 1 base and J dropped 2 bases, with 12 bases sitting between them. CDR1 and CDR2 from the germline V gene are SGHRS and YFSETQ. About this clone itself: Its antigen is not identified.

Researchers ran the PCR with 60 Vbeta and 13 Jbeta primers. Using immunoSEQ multiplex PCR, the repertoire was profiled, and TCRdb retains in-frame clones only, with some absent. Among roughly 160,000 clones listed, around four fifths were seen once. This receptor was obtained from a woman in her fifties or sixties in good health and CMV-seropositive. Sequencing used PBMCs. The chain carries TRBV5-1 and TRBJ1-2, with D perhaps TRBD1 (6 bases). CDR3 loop: CASSLSLGANYGYTF. Written as DNA, the CDR3 is TGCGCCAGCAGCTTGTCACTGGGGGCGAACTATGGCTACACCTTC.